This TCR beta chain was recorded in a study of T cell repertoires in cytomegalovirus infection (dated by TCRdb to between 2018 and 2020). For context, the study as a whole: Recently identified HLA-C-restricted CMV epitopes, whose presentation resists viral immunomodulation, were targeted by peptide stimulations together with well-studied HLA-B-restricted epitopes. Donor HLA type was relevant to the analysis, because carriage of CMV infection together with the matching HLA type was indicated by public TCR beta signatures.

Sequencing took place on an Illumina HiSeq 1500. TCRdb redid the processing of the public reads, applying fastp at Q25 and MiXCR, and retained in-frame beta chains. One record per CDR3 amino acid sequence lists the most common genes and DNA. In all, the sample holds hundreds of thousands of distinct CDR3 sequences, and 42% of those were seen once. The ten largest clones take up about 45% of the sample. What the treatment or condition label conveys for this sample: in vitro stimulation with specific CMV peptide epitopes to enrich CMV-specific T cells. About this clonotype: The antigen it binds to is not known. The input lacks base qualities; no much larger clone sits a single base away.

Overall results and qualifications from the work: Carriers of CMV infection plus the relevant HLA type were discriminated by the cumulative frequency of public TCR beta family members in the study cohort and in an independent roughly 380-donor cohort. The ex vivo response was dominated by HLA-C-restricted CMV-specific TCR beta clonotypes, which also provided the single most frequent clonotype in two of eight donors.

CDR1 and CDR2 are drawn from the germline V gene: MNHGY, SAAAGT. Measured from the cysteine to the phenylalanine, the CDR3 is 14 residues long. Just the 42-base CDR3 DNA is kept, in frame starting at base 1. Relative to germline, V is 7 bases shorter and J is 6 bases shorter, with 16 bases between their ends. The rearranged segments are TRBV6-8 and TRBJ2-1; the D region is possibly TRBD1 or TRBD2, each matching across 6 bases. Source: cultured PBMCs, taken from culture after CMV antigen stimulation. The sequence derives from a human donor in good health (CMV status not recorded). Some clones in this sample may be carry-over from other donors' samples. The CDR3 loop reads CASKGGSSGNEQFF. Here is the DNA: TGTGCCAGCAAGGGGGGAAGCTCAGGCAATGAGCAGTTCTTC.